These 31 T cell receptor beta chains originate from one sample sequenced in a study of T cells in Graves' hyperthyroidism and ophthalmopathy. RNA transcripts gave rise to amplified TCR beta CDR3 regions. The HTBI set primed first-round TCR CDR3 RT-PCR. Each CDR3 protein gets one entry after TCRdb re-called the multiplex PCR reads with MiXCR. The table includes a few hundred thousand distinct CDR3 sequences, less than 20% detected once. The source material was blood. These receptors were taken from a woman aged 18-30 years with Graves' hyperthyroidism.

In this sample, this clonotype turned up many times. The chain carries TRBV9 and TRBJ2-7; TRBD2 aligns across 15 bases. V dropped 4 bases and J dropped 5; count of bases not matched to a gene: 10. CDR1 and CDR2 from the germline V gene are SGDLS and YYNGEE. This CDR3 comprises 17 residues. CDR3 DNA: TGTGCCAGCAGCCCAGCTGGGACTAGCGGGAGGAGGGACGAGCAGTACTTC. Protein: CASSPAGTSGRRDEQYF.

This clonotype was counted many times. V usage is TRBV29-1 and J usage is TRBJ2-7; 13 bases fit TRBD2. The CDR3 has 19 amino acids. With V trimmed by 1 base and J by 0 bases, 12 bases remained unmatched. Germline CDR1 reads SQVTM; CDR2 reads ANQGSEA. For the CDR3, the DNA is TGCAGCGTTGAAGGGCTACCGGGACTAGCGGGACAGCTCTCCTACGAGCAGTACTTC. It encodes CSVEGLPGLAGQLSYEQYF.

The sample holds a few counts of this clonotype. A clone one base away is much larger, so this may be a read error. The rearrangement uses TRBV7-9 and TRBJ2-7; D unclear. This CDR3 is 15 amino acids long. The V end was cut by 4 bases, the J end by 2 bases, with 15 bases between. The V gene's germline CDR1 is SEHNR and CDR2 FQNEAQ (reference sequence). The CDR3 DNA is TGTGCCAGCAGCTCGGATAGGGCAGGACCCTACGAGCAGTACTTC. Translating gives CASSSDRAGPYEQYF.

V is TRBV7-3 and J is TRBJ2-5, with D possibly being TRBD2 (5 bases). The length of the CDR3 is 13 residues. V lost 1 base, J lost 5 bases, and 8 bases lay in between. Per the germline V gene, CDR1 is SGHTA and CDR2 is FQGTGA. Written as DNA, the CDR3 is TGTGCCAGCAGCTTAAGGACTTATGAGACCCAGTACTTC. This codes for CASSLRTYETQYF. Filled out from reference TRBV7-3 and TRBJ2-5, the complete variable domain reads GAGVSQTPSNKVTEKGKYVELRCDPISGHTALYWYRQSLGQGPEFLIYFQGTGAADDSGLPNDRFFAVRPEGSVSTLKIQRTERGDSAVYLCASSLRTYETQYFGPGTRLLVL.

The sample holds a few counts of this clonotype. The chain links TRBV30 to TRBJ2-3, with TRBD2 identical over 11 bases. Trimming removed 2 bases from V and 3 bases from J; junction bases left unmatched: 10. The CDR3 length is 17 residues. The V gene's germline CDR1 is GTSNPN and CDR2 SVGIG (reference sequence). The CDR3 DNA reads TGTGCCTGGAGTTCATTTAGCGGGGGGGAACCTACAGATACGCAGTATTTT. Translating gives CAWSSFSGGEPTDTQYF.

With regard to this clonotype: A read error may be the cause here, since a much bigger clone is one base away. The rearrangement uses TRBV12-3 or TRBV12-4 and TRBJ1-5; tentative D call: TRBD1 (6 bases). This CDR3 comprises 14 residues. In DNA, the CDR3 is TGTGCCGGCAGTTTGGTCAGGGGCTATCAGCCCCAGCATTTT. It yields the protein CAGSLVRGYQPQHF.

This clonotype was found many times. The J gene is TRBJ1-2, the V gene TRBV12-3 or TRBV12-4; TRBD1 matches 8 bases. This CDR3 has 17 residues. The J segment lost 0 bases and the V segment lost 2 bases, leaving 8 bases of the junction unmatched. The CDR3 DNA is TGTGCCAGCAGTTTAAGGCAGGGGGCGTTTTCTAACTATGGCTACACCTTC. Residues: CASSLRQGAFSNYGYTF.

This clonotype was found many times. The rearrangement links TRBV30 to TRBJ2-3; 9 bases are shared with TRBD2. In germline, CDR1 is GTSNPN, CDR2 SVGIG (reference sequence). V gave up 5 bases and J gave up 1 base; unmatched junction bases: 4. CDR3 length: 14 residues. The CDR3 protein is CAWEASGGTDTQYF. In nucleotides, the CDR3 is TGTGCCTGGGAGGCTAGCGGGGGCACAGATACGCAGTATTTT.

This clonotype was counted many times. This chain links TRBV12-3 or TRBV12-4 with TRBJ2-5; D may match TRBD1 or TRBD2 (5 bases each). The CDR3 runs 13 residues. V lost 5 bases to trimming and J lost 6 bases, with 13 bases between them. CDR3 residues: CASSGDGGKTQYF. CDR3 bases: TGTGCCAGCAGTGGGGACGGAGGAAAGACCCAGTACTTC.

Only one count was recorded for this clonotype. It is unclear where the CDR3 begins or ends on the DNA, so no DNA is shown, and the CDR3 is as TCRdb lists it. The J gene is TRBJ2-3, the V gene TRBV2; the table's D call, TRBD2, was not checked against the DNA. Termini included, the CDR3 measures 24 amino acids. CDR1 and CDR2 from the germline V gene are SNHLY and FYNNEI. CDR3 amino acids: CASRQSGGAQETQYFGPGTDTQYF.

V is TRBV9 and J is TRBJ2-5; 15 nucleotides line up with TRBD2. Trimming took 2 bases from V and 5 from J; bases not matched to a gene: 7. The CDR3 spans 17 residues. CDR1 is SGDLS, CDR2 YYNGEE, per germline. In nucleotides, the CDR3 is TGTGCCAGCAGCGTTAACGTCGGGACTAGCGGGGGGGAGACCCAGTACTTC. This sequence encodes CASSVNVGTSGGETQYF.

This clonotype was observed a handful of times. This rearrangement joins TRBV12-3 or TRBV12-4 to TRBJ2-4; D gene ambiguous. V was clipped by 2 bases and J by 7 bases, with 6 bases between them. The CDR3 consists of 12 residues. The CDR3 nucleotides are TGTGCCAGCAGTTTAACCCTGAACATTCAGTACTTC. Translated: CASSLTLNIQYF.

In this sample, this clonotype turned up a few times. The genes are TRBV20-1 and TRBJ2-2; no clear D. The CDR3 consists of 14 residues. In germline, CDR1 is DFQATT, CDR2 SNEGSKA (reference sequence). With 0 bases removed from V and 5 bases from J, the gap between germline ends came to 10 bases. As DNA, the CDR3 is TGCAGTGCTAGAGATTATAGGGTAACCGGGGAGCTGTTTTTT. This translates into CSARDYRVTGELFF.

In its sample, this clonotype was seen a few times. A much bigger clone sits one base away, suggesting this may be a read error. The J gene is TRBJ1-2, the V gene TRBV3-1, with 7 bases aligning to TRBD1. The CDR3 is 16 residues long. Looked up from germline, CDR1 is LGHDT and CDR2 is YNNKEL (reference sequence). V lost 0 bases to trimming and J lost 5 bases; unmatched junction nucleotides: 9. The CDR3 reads CASSQELVGGWYGYTF. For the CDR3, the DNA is TGTGCCAGCAGCCAAGAGTTGGTAGGGGGCTGGTATGGCTACACCTTC.

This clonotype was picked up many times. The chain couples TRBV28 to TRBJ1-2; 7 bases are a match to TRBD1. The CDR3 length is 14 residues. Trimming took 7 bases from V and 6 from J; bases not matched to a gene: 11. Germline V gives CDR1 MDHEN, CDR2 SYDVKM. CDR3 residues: CASTLTPGGDGYTF. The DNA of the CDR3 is TGTGCCAGCACCCTCACCCCAGGGGGGGATGGCTACACCTTC.

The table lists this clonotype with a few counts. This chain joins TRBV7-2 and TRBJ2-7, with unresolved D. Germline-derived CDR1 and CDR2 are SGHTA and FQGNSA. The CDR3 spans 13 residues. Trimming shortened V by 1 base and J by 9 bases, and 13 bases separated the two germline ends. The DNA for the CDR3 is TGTGCCAGCAGCTTAGACAGTGGAAAGTTGCAGTACTTC. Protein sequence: CASSLDSGKLQYF.

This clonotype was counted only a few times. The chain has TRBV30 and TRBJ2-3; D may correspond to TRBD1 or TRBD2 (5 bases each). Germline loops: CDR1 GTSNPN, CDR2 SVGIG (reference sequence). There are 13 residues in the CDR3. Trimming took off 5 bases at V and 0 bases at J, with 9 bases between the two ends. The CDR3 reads CAWEGLSTDTQYF. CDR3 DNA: TGTGCCTGGGAGGGGCTTAGCACAGATACGCAGTATTTT.

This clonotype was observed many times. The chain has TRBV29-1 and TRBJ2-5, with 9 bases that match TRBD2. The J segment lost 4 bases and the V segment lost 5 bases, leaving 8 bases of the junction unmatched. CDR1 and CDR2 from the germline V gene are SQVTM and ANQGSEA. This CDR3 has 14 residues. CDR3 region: CSVRSAGGPETQYF. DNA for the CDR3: TGCAGCGTTCGAAGTGCGGGAGGGCCAGAGACCCAGTACTTC. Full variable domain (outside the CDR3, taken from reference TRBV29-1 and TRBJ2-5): SAVISQKPSRDICQRGTSLTIQCQVDSQVTMMFWYRQQPGQSLTLIATANQGSEATYESGFVIDKFPISRPNLTFSTLTVSNMSPEDSSIYLCSVRSAGGPETQYFGPGTRLLVL.

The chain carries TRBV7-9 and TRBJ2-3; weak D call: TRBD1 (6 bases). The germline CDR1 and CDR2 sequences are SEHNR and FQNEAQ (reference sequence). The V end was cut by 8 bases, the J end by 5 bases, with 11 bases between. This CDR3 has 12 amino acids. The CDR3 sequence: CASGQTRDTQYF. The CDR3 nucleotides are TGTGCCAGCGGACAGACACGAGATACGCAGTATTTT. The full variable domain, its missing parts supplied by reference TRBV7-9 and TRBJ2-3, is DTGVSQNPRHKITKRGQNVTFRCDPISEHNRLYWYRQTLGQGPEFLTYFQNEAQLEKSRLLSDRFSAERPKGSFSTLEIQRTEQGDSAMYLCASGQTRDTQYFGPGTRLTVL.

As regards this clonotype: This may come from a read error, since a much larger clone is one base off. CDR3 in amino acids: CASSCSGRKAFF. CDR3 sequence (DNA): TGTGCCAGCAGTTGCTCCGGGCGAAAAGCTTTCTTT. The chain has TRBV6-5 and TRBJ1-1; the D is unclear. Trimming removed 4 bases from V and 9 bases from J, with 12 bases in between. The CDR3 is 12 residues long. The germline V gene encodes CDR1 MNHEY and CDR2 SVGAGI.

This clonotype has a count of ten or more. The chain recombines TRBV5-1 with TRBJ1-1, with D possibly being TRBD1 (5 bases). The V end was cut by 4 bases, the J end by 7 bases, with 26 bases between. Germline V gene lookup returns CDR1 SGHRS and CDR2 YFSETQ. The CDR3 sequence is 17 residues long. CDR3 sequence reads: CASSLKLGTADNGEAFF. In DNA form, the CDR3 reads TGCGCCAGCAGCCTAAAACTCGGGACGGCCGACAATGGTGAAGCTTTCTTT. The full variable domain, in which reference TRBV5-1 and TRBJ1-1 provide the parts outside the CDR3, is KAGVTQTPRYLIKTRGQQVTLSCSPISGHRSVSWYQQTPGQGLQFLFEYFSETQRNKGNFPGRFSGRQFSNSRSEMNVSTLELGDSALYLCASSLKLGTADNGEAFFGQGTRLTVV.

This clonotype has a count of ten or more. The CDR3 loop reads CASSQVDLVGGIQYF. In DNA form, the CDR3 reads TGTGCCAGCAGCCAAGTTGACCTCGTGGGGGGCATTCAGTACTTC. The rearrangement uses TRBV3-1 and TRBJ2-4, with a possible D match to TRBD2 (6 bases). This CDR3 region has 15 residues. Germline values: CDR1 LGHDT, CDR2 YNNKEL (reference sequence). Trimming removed 1 base at V and 9 bases at J, with 16 bases between.

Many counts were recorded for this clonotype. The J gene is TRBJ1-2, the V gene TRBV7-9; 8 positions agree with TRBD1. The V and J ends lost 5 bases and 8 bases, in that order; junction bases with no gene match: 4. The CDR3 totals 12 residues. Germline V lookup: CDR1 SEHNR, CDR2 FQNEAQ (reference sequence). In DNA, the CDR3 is TGTGCCAGCAGCGTCGACAGGGGCGGCTACACCTTC. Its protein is CASSVDRGGYTF.

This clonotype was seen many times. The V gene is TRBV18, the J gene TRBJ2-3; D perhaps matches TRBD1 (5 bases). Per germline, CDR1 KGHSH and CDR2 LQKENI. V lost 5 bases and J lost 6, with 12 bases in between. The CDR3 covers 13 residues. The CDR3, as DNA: TGTGCCAGCTCAAAAGGGGCGGCTGATACGCAGTATTTT. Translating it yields CASSKGAADTQYF.

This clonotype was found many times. As DNA, the CDR3 is TGCGCCAGCAGCTTGGCACCGGGACTTACCACAGATACGCAGTATTTT. It encodes CASSLAPGLTTDTQYF. The chain uses TRBV5-1 and TRBJ2-3; D is possibly TRBD2 (6 bases). This CDR3 is 16 amino acids long. Germline CDR1 reads SGHRS; CDR2 reads YFSETQ. The V end lost 0 bases, the J end lost 2 bases, and 13 bases lay between the germline ends.

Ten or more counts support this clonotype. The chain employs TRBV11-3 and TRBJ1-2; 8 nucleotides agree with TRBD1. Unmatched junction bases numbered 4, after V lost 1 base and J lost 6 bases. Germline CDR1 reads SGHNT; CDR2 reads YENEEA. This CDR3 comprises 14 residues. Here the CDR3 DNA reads TGTGCCAGCAGCTTAGTTATGACAGGGGATGGCTACACCTTC. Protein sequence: CASSLVMTGDGYTF.

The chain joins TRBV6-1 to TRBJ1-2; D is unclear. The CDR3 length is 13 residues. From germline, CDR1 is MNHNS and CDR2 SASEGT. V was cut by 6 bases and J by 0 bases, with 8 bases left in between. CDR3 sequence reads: CASRTGANYGYTF. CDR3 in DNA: TGTGCCAGCAGGACGGGAGCTAACTATGGCTACACCTTC.

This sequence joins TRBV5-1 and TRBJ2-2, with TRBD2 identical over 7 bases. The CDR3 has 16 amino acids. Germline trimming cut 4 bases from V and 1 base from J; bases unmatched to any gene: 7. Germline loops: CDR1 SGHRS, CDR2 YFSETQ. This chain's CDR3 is CASSLIAGRNTGELFF. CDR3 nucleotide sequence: TGCGCCAGCAGCCTTATAGCGGGTAGGAACACCGGGGAGCTGTTTTTT.

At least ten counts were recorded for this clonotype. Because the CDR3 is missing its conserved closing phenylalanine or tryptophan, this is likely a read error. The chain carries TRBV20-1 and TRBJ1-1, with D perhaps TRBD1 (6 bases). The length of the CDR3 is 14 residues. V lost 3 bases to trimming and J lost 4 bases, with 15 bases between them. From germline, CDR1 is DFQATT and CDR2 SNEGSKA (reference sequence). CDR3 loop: CSASNGGLVTEAFL. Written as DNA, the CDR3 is TGCAGTGCTAGTAATGGGGGCCTCGTCACTGAAGCTTTCCTT.

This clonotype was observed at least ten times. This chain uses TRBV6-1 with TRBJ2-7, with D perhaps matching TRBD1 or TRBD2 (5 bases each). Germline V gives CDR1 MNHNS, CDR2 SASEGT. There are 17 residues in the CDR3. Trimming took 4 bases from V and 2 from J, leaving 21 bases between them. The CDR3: CASSGYTKRGVAYEQYF. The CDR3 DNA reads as TGTGCCAGCAGTGGCTACACGAAGAGGGGAGTCGCCTACGAGCAGTACTTC.

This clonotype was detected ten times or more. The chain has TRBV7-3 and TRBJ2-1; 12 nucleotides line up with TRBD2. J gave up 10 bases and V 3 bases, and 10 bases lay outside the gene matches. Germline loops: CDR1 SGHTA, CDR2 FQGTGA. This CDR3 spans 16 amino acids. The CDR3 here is CASSFSGLAGGREQFF. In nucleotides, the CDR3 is TGTGCCAGCAGCTTTTCGGGGCTAGCGGGGGGGCGCGAGCAGTTCTTC.